This T cell receptor beta chain was recovered during a study of cytomegalovirus exposure and HLA in healthy donors. Study-level findings and limits: Some TCR beta chains (more than 150 of them) were listed as cytomegalovirus-associated. In vitro, three CMV-associated chains proved specific for CMV antigens. Compared with the roughly 700-donor mean, an Asian-associated ancestry cluster reportedly had fewer N-insertions, according to a later analysis. Several top significant clusters appeared, in a later analysis, to be linked to common viral pathogens.

The PCR contained 60 Vbeta and 13 Jbeta primers. Data came from immunoSEQ multiplex PCR; TCRdb stores just in-frame clones and leaves some out. This table holds some 140,000 clones, roughly 74% found once. This clone was counted once. What it recognizes is unknown. Germline values: CDR1 SGHTS, CDR2 YDEGEE. The V end was cut by 1 base, the J end by 0 bases, with 11 bases between. The CDR3 totals 15 residues. Material for sequencing was PBMCs. The sequence was obtained from a man between 18 and 29 years old in good health and CMV-seronegative. The chain combines TRBV5-8 with TRBJ2-7; D uncertain. DNA of the CDR3: TGTGCCAGCAGCTTGTCAACAGAGAACTCCTACGAGCAGTACTTC. This translates into CASSLSTENSYEQYF.